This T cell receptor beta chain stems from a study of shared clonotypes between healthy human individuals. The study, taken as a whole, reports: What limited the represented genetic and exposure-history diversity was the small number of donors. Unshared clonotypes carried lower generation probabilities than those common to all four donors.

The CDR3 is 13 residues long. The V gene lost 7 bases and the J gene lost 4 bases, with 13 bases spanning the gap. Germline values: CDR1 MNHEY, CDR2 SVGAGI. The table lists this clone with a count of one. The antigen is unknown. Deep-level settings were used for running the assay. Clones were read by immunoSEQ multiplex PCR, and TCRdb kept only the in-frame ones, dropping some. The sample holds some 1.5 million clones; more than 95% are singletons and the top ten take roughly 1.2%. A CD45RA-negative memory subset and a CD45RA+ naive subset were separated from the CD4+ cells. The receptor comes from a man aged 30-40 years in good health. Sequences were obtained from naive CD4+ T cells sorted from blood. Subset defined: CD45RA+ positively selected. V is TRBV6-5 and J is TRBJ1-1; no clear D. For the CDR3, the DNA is TGTGCCAGCAAACCCGCCCCGGGCACTGAAGCTTTCTTT. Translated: CASKPAPGTEAFF.